The 29 T cell receptor beta chains reported below all come from one sample, sequenced in a study of molecular identifiers for immune sequencing clone quantification. TCRdb processed the PCR reads anew with MiXCR; each CDR3 protein has one entry. Here the sample spans 490,000 or so distinct CDR3 sequences, about a fifth being singletons. The sample comprised naive CD8+ T cells from blood, with Jurkat cell RNA spiked in. Indicated subset: FACS-sorted CD8+CD4-CCR7+CD45RA+ naive T cells. All receptors come from a human donor in good health. Some libraries in this study had Jurkat cell RNA spiked in.

Concerning this clonotype: The junction differs from germline at one of its ends, possibly a read error. The chain links TRBV4-3 to TRBJ2-3; D call uncertain. Per germline, CDR1 LGHNA and CDR2 YSLEER. The CDR3 is made up of 14 amino acids. As DNA, the CDR3 is TGCGCCAGCAGCCAAGCGGAGAGCACAGATACGCGGTATTTT. This gives the protein CASSQAESTDTRYF.

This clonotype was seen only a few times. The CDR3, as DNA: TGTGCCTGGAGCGGGGGACGAGACAATCAGCCCCAGCATTTT. Amino acid sequence: CAWSGGRDNQPQHF. The chain couples TRBV30 to TRBJ1-5; D might be TRBD1 (5 bases). Germline V CDR1 and CDR2: GTSNPN, SVGIG (reference sequence). This CDR3 spans 14 amino acids. V was cut by 3 bases and J by 3 bases, with 12 bases left in between.

This clonotype was observed at least ten times. The V call is TRBV25-1, the J call TRBJ2-3, with TRBD2 identical over 7 bases. Germline V lookup: CDR1 MGHDK, CDR2 SYGVNS. The CDR3 extends over 17 amino acids. After removal of 1 base from V and 1 base from J, the junction contained 8 bases not matched to a gene. This CDR3 reads CASSEWGGSAGTDTQYF. CDR3 DNA: TGTGCCAGCAGTGAATGGGGAGGGTCAGCGGGCACAGATACGCAGTATTTT.

This clonotype was observed a few times. The V gene is TRBV12-5, the J gene TRBJ2-5; 10 bases fit TRBD2. The junction had 7 bases not matched to a gene; V was cut back by 6 bases and J by 0 bases. Germline CDR1 is LGHNT and CDR2 is FRNRAP. The CDR3 is 16 amino acids. CDR3 DNA sequence: TGTGCTAGTGGCCCCAGTAGCGGGGGGTACCAAGAGACCCAGTACTTC. As protein: CASGPSSGGYQETQYF.

This rearrangement joins TRBV5-6 to TRBJ2-6, with no clear D. The CDR3 loop spans 17 amino acids. With 0 bases removed from V and 0 bases from J, the gap between germline ends came to 10 bases. The germline gives CDR1 SGHDT, CDR2 YYEEEE. The CDR3 region is CASSLAVGISGANVLTF. CDR3 bases: TGTGCCAGCAGCTTGGCCGTGGGGATCTCTGGGGCCAACGTCCTGACTTTC.

This clonotype was seen repeatedly, ten times or more. V is TRBV6-8 and J is TRBJ1-5, with 8 bases identical to TRBD1. Germline V gene sequence: CDR1 MNHGY, CDR2 SAAAGT. The ends lost 2 bases at V and 0 bases at J; junction bases unmatched: 6. This CDR3 is 17 amino acids long. The CDR3 reads CASSYPGQGDSNQPQHF. In DNA form, the CDR3 reads TGTGCCAGCAGTTACCCCGGACAGGGAGATAGCAATCAGCCCCAGCATTTT.

Ten or more counts support this clonotype. This chain joins TRBV6-5 and TRBJ2-7, with a tentative D call TRBD2 (6 bases). The CDR3 consists of 15 residues. CDR1 MNHEY and CDR2 SVGAGI come from the germline V gene. Trimming pared 0 bases from V and 2 bases from J, leaving 11 bases between. CDR3: CASSYSDWGAYEQYF. CDR3 DNA: TGTGCCAGCAGTTACTCGGACTGGGGGGCCTACGAGCAGTACTTC.

As to this clonotype: Possible read error: a much larger clone is one base away. The CDR3: CSASGTGVSYEQYF. In nucleotides, the CDR3 is TGCAGTGCTTCCGGGACAGGGGTATCCTACGAGCAGTACTTC. The chain combines TRBV20-1 with TRBJ2-7; 10 bases are shared with TRBD1. CDR3 length: 14 residues. With 5 bases clipped from V and 1 base from J, the junction kept 5 bases outside the gene matches. CDR1 and CDR2 (germline): DFQATT, SNEGSKA (reference sequence).

The sample holds one count of this clonotype. A much larger clone lies one base from this, so it may be a read error. V gene TRBV20-1 combines with J gene TRBJ2-7, with D possibly being TRBD1 or TRBD2 (6 bases each). V gave up 5 bases and J gave up 4 bases, with 15 bases separating them. This CDR3 has 13 amino acids. Germline CDR1 is DFQATT and CDR2 is SNEGSKA (reference sequence). The CDR3 DNA sequence: TGCAGTGCTGGGAAGGGGGGTTGGTACGAGCAGTACTTC. Translated, it gives CSAGKGGWYEQYF.

Comments on this clonotype: A junction boundary mismatches the germline segment, possibly from a read error. The chain has TRBV5-1 and TRBJ2-2; tentatively, D is TRBD1 (6 bases). Per germline, CDR1 SGHRS and CDR2 YFSETQ. This CDR3 spans 18 amino acids. The CDR3 loop reads CASSPVKIRGFNTGELSF. The CDR3 coding sequence is TGCGCCAGCAGCCCAGTAAAGATCAGGGGCTTCAACACCGGGGAGCTGTCTTTT.

This clonotype was observed a handful of times. The CDR3 here is CSANYGLNQPQHF. CDR3 DNA: TGCAGTGCCAATTACGGCCTCAATCAGCCCCAGCATTTT. The rearrangement uses TRBV20-1 and TRBJ1-5; D ambiguous. Germline V gene lookup returns CDR1 DFQATT and CDR2 SNEGSKA (reference sequence). The V gene lost 6 bases and the J gene lost 3 bases, with 12 bases spanning the gap. This CDR3 contains 13 residues.

This clonotype turned up a few times. The J gene is TRBJ2-1, the V gene TRBV14, with D tentatively TRBD1 or TRBD2 (5 bases each). V dropped 1 base and J dropped 7 bases, with 20 bases sitting between them. This CDR3 has 17 residues. Germline-derived CDR1 and CDR2 are SGHDN and FVKESK. CDR3 region: CASSQVGPTPPRNEQFF. CDR3 bases: TGTGCCAGCAGCCAAGTGGGACCGACCCCCCCAAGAAATGAGCAGTTCTTC.

As regards this clonotype: One end of the junction is discordant with germline, which a read error may explain. The chain carries TRBV27 and TRBJ1-6; TRBD1 is a possible D gene (6 bases). The CDR3 is made up of 18 amino acids. Germline lookup yields CDR1 MNHEY and CDR2 SMNVEV (reference sequence). This CDR3 is CASSPQAVQGPGNSPPHF. The CDR3 nucleotides read TGTGCCAGCAGTCCTCAGGCTGTACAGGGCCCCGGAAATTCACCCCCCCACTTT.

This clonotype has at least ten counts. CDR3 region: CASSESTAYEQYF. CDR3 bases: TGTGCCAGCAGTGAATCAACAGCCTACGAGCAGTACTTC. This chain joins TRBV25-1 and TRBJ2-7; D gene unclear. V lost 1 base and J 2 bases, leaving 6 bases between the germline ends. CDR3 size: 13 residues. Germline V gene lookup returns CDR1 MGHDK and CDR2 SYGVNS.

The V gene is TRBV12-3 or TRBV12-4, the J gene TRBJ1-2, with unresolved D. The CDR3 contains 15 residues. Trimming removed 0 bases from V and 3 bases from J, with 11 bases in between. The CDR3 DNA sequence: TGTGCCAGCAGTTTAGCCCGAGAGGTATACTATGGCTACACCTTC. Its protein is CASSLAREVYYGYTF.

In its sample, this clonotype was seen many times. The gene calls are TRBV11-2 and TRBJ2-3, with 13 bases lining up with TRBD2. Germline trimming cut 3 bases from V and 10 bases from J; bases unmatched to any gene: 4. CDR3 size: 14 residues. Germline V gene lookup returns CDR1 SGHAT and CDR2 FQNNGV. DNA of the CDR3: TGTGCCAGCAGCTTGGGGACTAGCGGGGATGCGCAGTATTTT. Amino acids: CASSLGTSGDAQYF.

The V call is TRBV6-6, the J call TRBJ1-2; 7 bases line up with TRBD1. The germline gives CDR1 MNHNY, CDR2 SVGAGI (reference sequence). This CDR3 has 16 amino acids. The ends lost 7 bases at V and 8 bases at J; junction bases unmatched: 19. Here the CDR3 DNA reads TGTGCCAGCAAGAGCCGGGACAGAGATTTCATTATGGGCTACACCTTC. This sequence encodes CASKSRDRDFIMGYTF.

This clonotype has a count of ten or more. The J gene is TRBJ1-5, the V gene TRBV6-6; D is ambiguous. The length of the CDR3 is 14 residues. Trimming took off 7 bases at V and 6 bases at J, with 16 bases between the two ends. CDR1 is MNHNY and CDR2 is SVGAGI in the germline V gene (reference sequence). CDR3 coding DNA: TGTGCCAGCACGAGTCGTGGGATAACTCAGCCCCAGCATTTT. It specifies CASTSRGITQPQHF.

This clonotype was seen ten or more times. The rearrangement links TRBV5-1 to TRBJ1-5; maybe TRBD1 (6 bases). The V gene's germline CDR1 is SGHRS and CDR2 YFSETQ. CDR3 length: 14 residues. V was clipped by 0 bases and J by 4 bases, with 8 bases between them. CDR3 loop: CASSLGGANQPQHF. In nucleotides, the CDR3 is TGCGCCAGCAGCTTGGGGGGGGCGAATCAGCCCCAGCATTTT.

The chain combines TRBV3-1 with TRBJ2-6; possibly TRBD2 for D (5 bases). V dropped 2 bases and J dropped 0 bases, with 20 bases sitting between them. Germline values: CDR1 LGHDT, CDR2 YNNKEL (reference sequence). This CDR3 is 20 amino acids long. CDR3: CASSQNLWQRAGSGANVLTF. DNA of the CDR3: TGTGCCAGCAGCCAAAACCTCTGGCAGAGGGCTGGCTCTGGGGCCAACGTCCTGACTTTC.

The rearrangement joins TRBV13 to TRBJ2-5; TRBD2 aligns across 12 bases. V shed 5 bases and J 0 bases; nucleotides not matched to a gene: 4. This CDR3 contains 16 residues. Germline V gene lookup returns CDR1 PRHDT and CDR2 FYEKMQ (reference sequence). CDR3 in DNA: TGTGCCAGCAGCGAGACTAGCGGGGGTTACCAAGAGACCCAGTACTTC. This codes for CASSETSGGYQETQYF.

The chain combines TRBV19 with TRBJ1-2; D is perhaps TRBD1 (5 bases). The CDR3 has 13 residues. V lost 2 bases and J 7 bases, leaving 11 bases between the germline ends. Germline CDR1 and CDR2: LNHDA and SQIVND (reference sequence). The CDR3 DNA follows: TGTGCCAGTAGTATACCAGGGAATGTTGGCTACACCTTC. Amino acids: CASSIPGNVGYTF.

The chain has TRBV27 and TRBJ2-1; D is perhaps TRBD1 (5 bases). Germline V lookup: CDR1 MNHEY, CDR2 SMNVEV (reference sequence). The germline V and J ends were trimmed by 5 bases and 7 bases, with 12 bases remaining between them. The CDR3 sequence is 13 residues long. The CDR3 DNA is TGTGCCAGCAGTCCCCAGGGCCCTAATGAGCAGTTCTTC. Amino acid sequence: CASSPQGPNEQFF.

Remarks on this clonotype: A much larger clone differs from this one at a single base, so this may be a read error. V gene TRBV7-2 combines with J gene TRBJ2-7, with a possible D match to TRBD1 (6 bases). The germline CDR1 and CDR2 sequences are SGHTA and FQGNSA. The CDR3 is made up of 15 amino acids. This CDR3 reads CASSPTLDSSHEQYF. The CDR3 DNA follows: TGTGCCAGCAGCCCCACATTGGACAGCTCCCACGAGCAGTACTTC.

This clonotype was counted at least ten times. This chain links TRBV19 with TRBJ2-7, with D unresolved. The ends were cut back, 4 bases at V and 0 bases at J, with 7 bases in the middle. The germline gives CDR1 LNHDA, CDR2 SQIVND (reference sequence). The CDR3 is made up of 13 amino acids. CDR3 residues: CASSKTDSYEQYF. CDR3 nucleotide sequence: TGTGCCAGTAGTAAAACAGACTCCTACGAGCAGTACTTC.

The chain recombines TRBV5-4 with TRBJ2-7; no definite D call. The length of the CDR3 is 15 residues. Germline loops: CDR1 SGHNT, CDR2 YYREEE (reference sequence). The V gene lost 5 bases and the J gene lost 2 bases, with 17 bases spanning the gap. In DNA form, the CDR3 reads TGTGCCAGCAGTTTTGGTCCCCTGGGGACCTACGAGCAGTACTTC. Its protein product is CASSFGPLGTYEQYF.

This clonotype came up many times. The chain carries TRBV30 and TRBJ2-7, with D perhaps TRBD1 (7 bases). This CDR3 is built from 13 residues. With 0 bases removed from V and 4 bases from J, the gap between germline ends came to 10 bases. CDR1 is GTSNPN and CDR2 is SVGIG in the germline V gene (reference sequence). CDR3 DNA sequence: TGTGCCTGGAGTGTTCAGGGGGGTTACGAGCAGTACTTC. As protein: CAWSVQGGYEQYF.

This clonotype was observed many times. V and J are TRBV7-9 and TRBJ2-3, with D perhaps assigned TRBD1 or TRBD2 (5 bases each). The CDR3 contains 15 residues. V lost 1 base and J 1 base, leaving 9 bases between the germline ends. Germline V CDR1 and CDR2: SEHNR, FQNEAQ (reference sequence). The CDR3 protein is CASSLVGTGTDTQYF. The CDR3 DNA is TGTGCCAGCAGCTTAGTGGGGACCGGCACAGATACGCAGTATTTT.

This clonotype was picked up many times. The chain joins TRBV4-3 to TRBJ1-1; tentatively, D is TRBD1 (6 bases). V was clipped by 0 bases and J by 4 bases, with 21 bases between them. The length of the CDR3 is 18 residues. Germline CDR1 LGHNA, CDR2 YSLEER. This CDR3 is CASSQDLRGAITGTEAFF. CDR3 nucleotide sequence: TGCGCCAGCAGCCAAGATTTGAGGGGGGCAATTACGGGCACTGAAGCTTTCTTT.